The 22 T cell receptor beta chains below come from one sample, sequenced in a study of monozygotic twins with inflammatory bowel disease (dated by TCRdb to 2018 to 2020). Library preparation employed 5' RACE. Sequencing instrument: Illumina HiSeq 2500. TCRdb reprocessed the reads, reporting each CDR3 protein sequence once and no DNA. This sample's table carries about 210,000 distinct CDR3 sequences. Jointly, the top ten make up 1.5% to 2% of the sample. Sample: blood. All receptors derive from a human donor with ulcerative colitis or Crohn's disease, or a healthy co-twin of an affected twin (not recorded which).

The rearrangement links TRBV5-6 to TRBJ1-1; the TRBD1 assignment by TCRdb is unverifiable without DNA. Germline-derived CDR1 and CDR2 are SGHDT and YYEEEE. The CDR3 covers 14 residues. The chain's CDR3 is CASSLGAEDTEAFF.

This chain joins TRBV5-4 and TRBJ1-4; the TRBD1 assignment by TCRdb is unverifiable without DNA. Per the germline V gene, CDR1 is SGHNT and CDR2 is YYREEE (reference sequence). CDR3 length equals 15 residues. The CDR3 here is CASSALPGTVGKLFF.

V is TRBV5-4 and J is TRBJ2-3; TCRdb picks TRBD1, but there is no DNA to check that call. CDR1 is SGHNT, CDR2 YYREEE, per germline (reference sequence). The length of the CDR3 is 13 residues. CDR3 protein: CASSSGLEDTQYF.

The V and J genes are TRBV27 and TRBJ1-5; TCRdb calls TRBD1, which cannot be checked without DNA. Germline assignment: CDR1 MNHEY and CDR2 SMNVEV (reference sequence). This CDR3 has 14 amino acids. CDR3 residues: CASSPGTGVQPQHF.

The V gene is TRBV29-1, the J gene TRBJ2-3; TCRdb selects TRBD1, and the lack of DNA leaves this call unchecked. Per germline, CDR1 SQVTM and CDR2 ANQGSEA. CDR3 length: 15 amino acids. CDR3 region: CSVNPRDRATDTQYF.

This chain uses TRBV6-6 with TRBJ2-2. CDR1 is MNHNY, CDR2 SVGAGI, per germline (reference sequence). This CDR3 is built from 14 residues. The CDR3 spells CASSYPAKGSGLFF.

The chain links TRBV5-1 to TRBJ2-7; the TCRdb call, TRBD2, lacks DNA for checking. CDR1 SGHRS and CDR2 YFSETQ come from the germline V gene. The CDR3 is 15 amino acids. The CDR3 is CASSAGGGHSYEQYF.

The genes are TRBV20-1 and TRBJ1-3; TCRdb picks TRBD1, but there is no DNA to check that call. CDR3 size: 14 residues. CDR1 and CDR2 (germline): DFQATT, SNEGSKA (reference sequence). CDR3 sequence: CSASGTGVFDTIYF.

V usage is TRBV6-6 and J usage is TRBJ1-5. Germline V gene lookup returns CDR1 MNHNY and CDR2 SVGAGI (reference sequence). The CDR3 spans 14 residues. CDR3 region: CASSTQYSNQPQHF.

This chain joins TRBV6-1 and TRBJ1-1; TCRdb names TRBD1, which stays unverified in the absence of DNA. This CDR3 comprises 13 residues. Germline V gene data show CDR1 as MNHNS and CDR2 as SASEGT. The CDR3 sequence: CASNSQGNTEAFF.

The chain uses TRBV5-6 and TRBJ2-5; the D call of TRBD2 rests on TCRdb alone, since no DNA is present to check it. From germline, CDR1 is SGHDT and CDR2 YYEEEE. The CDR3 contains 15 residues. The CDR3 protein is CASSIRRGGQETQYF.

This rearrangement joins TRBV20-1 to TRBJ2-7; TCRdb calls TRBD1, which cannot be checked without DNA. The CDR3 length is 13 residues. Germline CDR1 reads DFQATT; CDR2 reads SNEGSKA (reference sequence). The CDR3 sequence is CSAREGQGDEQYF.

The chain uses TRBV7-3 and TRBJ1-1; TCRdb gives TRBD1 as the D gene, but with no DNA this cannot be confirmed. Germline CDR1 reads SGHTA; CDR2 reads FQGTGA. The CDR3 extends over 14 amino acids. CDR3 region: CASSSTPGGTEAFF.

V and J are TRBV11-2 and TRBJ1-2; the D call of TRBD1 rests on TCRdb alone, since no DNA is present to check it. Germline CDR1 and CDR2: SGHAT and FQNNGV. The CDR3 extends over 16 amino acids. CDR3 amino acids: CASSLVRTGGDYGYTF.

The rearrangement joins TRBV20-1 to TRBJ2-3. In germline, CDR1 is DFQATT, CDR2 SNEGSKA (reference sequence). The CDR3 is made up of 14 amino acids. CDR3 region: CSATLGPRTDTQYF.

The J gene is TRBJ1-1, the V gene TRBV5-1. The length of the CDR3 is 14 residues. CDR1 is SGHRS and CDR2 is YFSETQ in the germline V gene. Here the CDR3 reads CASSLSIVNTEAFF.

The chain carries TRBV3-1 and TRBJ1-1. The V gene's germline CDR1 is LGHDT and CDR2 YNNKEL (reference sequence). This CDR3 region has 14 residues. The CDR3 is CASSQAGSDTEAFF. The full variable domain, completed using reference TRBV3-1 and TRBJ1-1, is DTAVSQTPKYLVTQMGNDKSIKCEQNLGHDTMYWYKQDSKKFLKIMFSYNNKELIINETVPNRFSPKSPDKAHLNLHINSLELGDSAVYFCASSQAGSDTEAFFGQGTRLTVV.

The rearrangement uses TRBV2 and TRBJ2-1; the D gene TCRdb calls, TRBD2, cannot be checked with no DNA. Germline values: CDR1 SNHLY, CDR2 FYNNEI. The CDR3 is 13 amino acids. The CDR3 is CASSLAGTSEQFF.

The rearrangement links TRBV7-6 to TRBJ2-7; TCRdb returns TRBD2, unconfirmable since there is no DNA. The length of the CDR3 is 14 residues. Germline V gives CDR1 SGHVS, CDR2 FNYEAQ. The CDR3: CASSLTAGRYEQYF. Full variable domain (outside the CDR3, taken from reference TRBV7-6 and TRBJ2-7): GAGVSQSPRYKVTKRGQDVALRCDPISGHVSLYWYRQALGQGPEFLTYFNYEAQQDKSGLPNDRFSAERPEGSISTLTIQRTEQRDSAMYRCASSLTAGRYEQYFGPGTRLTVT.

The chain employs TRBV9 and TRBJ2-2; with no DNA, the TCRdb D assignment of TRBD2 cannot be verified. CDR3 length equals 18 residues. Germline CDR1 is SGDLS and CDR2 is YYNGEE. CDR3 amino acids: CASRPHGGREDYTGELFF.

The J gene is TRBJ2-5, the V gene TRBV5-4. Per the germline V gene, CDR1 is SGHNT and CDR2 is YYREEE (reference sequence). CDR3 size: 13 residues. The CDR3 is CASSLEYQETQYF. The full variable domain, completed using reference TRBV5-4 and TRBJ2-5, is ETGVTQSPTHLIKTRGQQVTLRCSSQSGHNTVSWYQQALGQGPQFIFQYYREEENGRGNFPPRFSGLQFPNYSSELNVNALELDDSALYLCASSLEYQETQYFGPGTRLLVL.

The chain combines TRBV5-1 with TRBJ2-2; the TCRdb call, TRBD1, lacks DNA for checking. Germline V gene data show CDR1 as SGHRS and CDR2 as YFSETQ. The CDR3 length is 15 residues. The chain's CDR3 is CASSPQGGWTGELFF. The entire variable domain, with the rest obtained from reference TRBV5-1 and TRBJ2-2, is as follows: KAGVTQTPRYLIKTRGQQVTLSCSPISGHRSVSWYQQTPGQGLQFLFEYFSETQRNKGNFPGRFSGRQFSNSRSEMNVSTLELGDSALYLCASSPQGGWTGELFFGEGSRLTVL.